A single sample is the source of the 16 T cell receptor beta chains below, sequenced in a study of T cells in Graves' hyperthyroidism and ophthalmopathy (dated by TCRdb to the late 2010s). Library preparation was by multiplex PCR. TCRdb lists the instrument as Illumina HiSeq 2000. The TCR beta CDR3 regions were amplified from the RNA transcripts. For the first round of RT-PCR on the TCR CDR3, the HTBI primer set was used together with the Qiagen OneStep RT-PCR kit. The public reads were quality trimmed at Q25 with fastp and then assembled into clones with MiXCR by TCRdb, keeping productive beta chains. Each entry merges the rows of one CDR3 protein and shows their most common DNA and genes. For this sample there are about 270,000 distinct CDR3 sequences; over 20% appear just once. The biggest ten clones account for over 55% of the sample. Sequencing input: blood. These receptors all come from a man aged 25-45 years with Graves' ophthalmopathy.

The chain recombines TRBV5-1 with TRBJ2-1; possibly TRBD2 for D (5 bases). Germline CDR1 is SGHRS and CDR2 is YFSETQ. The ends were cut back, 0 bases at V and 15 bases at J, with 10 bases in the middle. The CDR3 loop spans 11 amino acids. This CDR3 reads CASSLDVGRFF. Written as DNA, the CDR3 is TGCGCCAGCAGCTTGGACGTTGGGAGGTTCTTC. The whole variable domain, filled in from reference TRBV5-1 and TRBJ2-1, reads KAGVTQTPRYLIKTRGQQVTLSCSPISGHRSVSWYQQTPGQGLQFLFEYFSETQRNKGNFPGRFSGRQFSNSRSEMNVSTLELGDSALYLCASSLDVGRFFGPGTRLTVL.

With regard to this clonotype: A much larger clone differs by one base, so this may be a read error. Here the CDR3 reads CAWSTNLGTTERAFF. The CDR3 DNA reads TGTGCCTGGAGTACCAACCTCGGGACAACGGAGAGAGCTTTCTTT. The chain has TRBV30 and TRBJ1-1, with a possible D match to TRBD1 (6 bases). Trimming took off 2 bases at V and 10 bases at J, with 23 bases between the two ends. CDR1 and CDR2 from the germline V gene are GTSNPN and SVGIG (reference sequence). This CDR3 is built from 15 residues.

The sample holds many counts of this clonotype. This chain links TRBV27 with TRBJ2-7; a weak D match, TRBD1 (6 bases). The CDR3 runs 13 residues. Germline CDR1 reads MNHEY; CDR2 reads SMNVEV (reference sequence). V lost 6 bases to trimming and J lost 2 bases, with 11 bases between them. CDR3: CASSLGGTYEQYF. DNA of the CDR3: TGTGCCAGCAGCCTTGGGGGCACCTACGAGCAGTACTTC.

This chain connects TRBV9 to TRBJ2-7; D possibly corresponds to TRBD2 (5 bases). CDR1 and CDR2 from the germline V gene are SGDLS and YYNGEE. The CDR3 totals 15 residues. V gave up 6 bases and J gave up 2 bases, with 18 bases separating them. The CDR3 is CASTEVGLETYEQYF. The CDR3 DNA sequence: TGTGCCAGCACCGAAGTAGGACTGGAGACCTACGAGCAGTACTTC.

This clonotype was recorded a few times. The V and J genes are TRBV30 and TRBJ2-7; the D is unclear. CDR1 and CDR2 from the germline V gene are GTSNPN and SVGIG (reference sequence). CDR3 size: 13 residues. The V and J ends lost 4 bases and 3 bases respectively, with 13 bases between them. The CDR3 here is CAWTNVHHYEQYF. As DNA, the CDR3 is TGTGCCTGGACGAACGTCCATCACTACGAGCAGTACTTC.

The table lists this clonotype with many counts. This chain uses TRBV3-1 with TRBJ2-1; the match to TRBD2 covers 12 bases. This CDR3 contains 15 residues. Looked up from germline, CDR1 is LGHDT and CDR2 is YNNKEL (reference sequence). V shed 1 base and J 7 bases; nucleotides not matched to a gene: 2. The CDR3 region has the DNA TGTGCCAGCAGCCAAGTAACTAGCGGGAGGAATGAGCAGTTCTTC. It yields the protein CASSQVTSGRNEQFF.

DNA for the CDR3: TGTGCCAGCAGCTCGACAGGGGACTCTGGAAACACCATATATTTT. Residues: CASSSTGDSGNTIYF. The gene calls are TRBV11-2 and TRBJ1-3; TRBD1 agrees at 8 bases. The J segment lost 0 bases and the V segment lost 4 bases, leaving 2 bases of the junction unmatched. The CDR3 runs to 15 residues. Germline V gives CDR1 SGHAT, CDR2 FQNNGV.

In its sample, this clonotype was seen a few times. This chain joins TRBV28 and TRBJ1-2; no clear D gene. This CDR3 is 12 amino acids long. V lost 1 base, J lost 6 bases, and 6 bases lay in between. Germline CDR1 is MDHEN and CDR2 is SYDVKM. The CDR3 DNA reads TGTGCCAGCAGTTTATTGGACCATGGCTACACCTTC. This sequence encodes CASSLLDHGYTF.

The DNA of the CDR3 is TGTGCCAGCAGTGGGCGGTCTAGGGAAAGGGAGACCCAGTACTTC. Its protein product is CASSGRSRERETQYF. The V call is TRBV2, the J call TRBJ2-5; unclear D gene. V was trimmed by 4 bases and J by 5 bases, leaving 17 bases between them. The CDR3 is made up of 15 amino acids. CDR1 and CDR2 from the germline V gene are SNHLY and FYNNEI.

This chain links TRBV7-8 with TRBJ2-1; 8 bases align to TRBD2. CDR1 and CDR2 (germline): SGHVS, FQNEAQ. The V gene end was trimmed by 3 bases and the J gene end by 5 bases; junction bases not matched to a gene: 9. This CDR3 region has 16 residues. The DNA of the CDR3 is TGTGCCAGCAGCTTCGGGAGGGATTCAACTAACAATGAGCAGTTCTTC. This translates into CASSFGRDSTNNEQFF.

This chain uses TRBV3-1 with TRBJ1-6; 10 bases fit TRBD1. Germline V gene lookup returns CDR1 LGHDT and CDR2 YNNKEL (reference sequence). With 3 bases clipped from V and 9 bases from J, the junction kept 5 bases outside the gene matches. The CDR3 consists of 15 residues. This chain's CDR3 is CASSHSGQGSSPLHF. DNA for the CDR3: TGTGCCAGCAGCCATTCGGGACAGGGGTCTTCACCCCTCCACTTT.

The chain links TRBV6-2 or TRBV6-3 to TRBJ2-7; D remains ambiguous. The V gene's germline CDR1 is MNHEY and CDR2 SVGEGT. The CDR3 covers 12 residues. Deletions cut 5 bases from V and 7 bases from J, with 12 bases between. The CDR3 loop reads CASSLGPREQYF. The CDR3 DNA is TGTGCCAGCAGTCTGGGCCCTCGGGAGCAGTACTTC.

This sequence joins TRBV7-9 and TRBJ2-7, with D tentatively TRBD1 or TRBD2 (5 bases each). This CDR3 has 13 amino acids. In germline, CDR1 is SEHNR, CDR2 FQNEAQ (reference sequence). Trimming cost V 8 bases and J 2 bases, with 13 bases left between them. The CDR3 DNA follows: TGTGCCAGCCCCTTGGGGACGGCCTACGAGCAGTACTTC. Its translation: CASPLGTAYEQYF.

This clonotype showed up just a few times. The genes are TRBV14 and TRBJ1-5; 11 positions agree with TRBD1. V was pared by 5 bases and J by 2 bases, with 11 bases of the junction left unmatched. There are 18 residues in the CDR3. Germline V gene lookup returns CDR1 SGHDN and CDR2 FVKESK. CDR3: CASSDRDRGSGCNQPQHF. In DNA, the CDR3 is TGTGCCAGCAGCGACCGGGACAGGGGGTCTGGGTGCAATCAGCCCCAGCATTTT.

This clonotype was seen many times. The chain recombines TRBV30 with TRBJ1-6; maybe TRBD1 (5 bases). Germline loops: CDR1 GTSNPN, CDR2 SVGIG (reference sequence). The CDR3 totals 13 residues. The ends were cut back, 5 bases at V and 6 bases at J, with 11 bases in the middle. The CDR3 DNA sequence: TGTGCCTGGGACGGGGCTACTAATTCACCCCTCCACTTT. Its translation is CAWDGATNSPLHF.

Ten or more counts support this clonotype. This rearrangement joins TRBV3-1 to TRBJ2-7, with D possibly being TRBD2 (7 bases). This CDR3 is 18 amino acids long. Germline V gene lookup returns CDR1 LGHDT and CDR2 YNNKEL (reference sequence). The ends were cut back, 2 bases at V and 7 bases at J, with 27 bases in the middle. DNA of the CDR3: TGTGCCAGCAGCCAAACCATCCGAGGGGGAGGGCCGAGTAAGGAGCAGTACTTC. Protein sequence: CASSQTIRGGGPSKEQYF.